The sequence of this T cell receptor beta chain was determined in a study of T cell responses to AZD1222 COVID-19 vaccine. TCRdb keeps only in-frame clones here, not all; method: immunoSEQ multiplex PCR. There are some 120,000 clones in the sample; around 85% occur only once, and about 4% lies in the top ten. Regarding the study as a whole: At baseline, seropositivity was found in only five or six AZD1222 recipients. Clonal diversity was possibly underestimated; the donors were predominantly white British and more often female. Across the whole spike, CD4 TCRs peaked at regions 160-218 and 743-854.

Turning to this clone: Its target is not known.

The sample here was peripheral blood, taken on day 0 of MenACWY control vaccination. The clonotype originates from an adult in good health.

The CDR3 DNA sequence: TGTGCCAGCAGCTCGGGACAGGGGGAGCGACCCCTCCACTTT. This sequence encodes CASSSGQGERPLHF. The V call is TRBV6-5, the J call TRBJ1-6, with 11 bases lining up with TRBD1. With V trimmed by 6 bases and J by 12 bases, 7 bases remained unmatched. The germline V gene has CDR1 MNHEY and CDR2 SVGAGI. This CDR3 is 14 amino acids long.